This entry lists 4 T cell receptor beta chains sequenced from one sample in a study of cytomegalovirus exposure and HLA in healthy donors. Primers for the PCR totalled 60 Vbeta and 13 Jbeta. This table comes from immunoSEQ multiplex PCR, and its TCRdb copy is limited to in-frame clones, with some not included. The sample shows 90,000 to 150,000 clones, over 60% of them seen only once. Sequenced material: PBMCs. The receptors were gathered from a human donor in good health.

V and J are TRBV6-1 and TRBJ2-7; 8 nucleotides line up with TRBD2. This CDR3 spans 15 amino acids. The V gene's germline CDR1 is MNHNS and CDR2 SASEGT. Unmatched junction bases numbered 10, after V lost 3 bases and J lost 6 bases. DNA for the CDR3: TGTGCCAGCAGTGACCCGGGACTAGTGGTCGGCGAGCAGTACTTC. Protein product: CASSDPGLVVGEQYF.

This rearrangement joins TRBV5-1 to TRBJ2-3, with 10 bases lining up with TRBD1. The CDR3 covers 16 residues. The V gene end was trimmed by 4 bases and the J gene end by 1 base; junction bases not matched to a gene: 6. The germline V gene encodes CDR1 SGHRS and CDR2 YFSETQ. The CDR3 bases are TGCGCCAGCAGCCCCCGACAGGGGGCCCGCACAGATACGCAGTATTTT. Its protein is CASSPRQGARTDTQYF.

V usage is TRBV6-1 and J usage is TRBJ2-1; maybe TRBD2 (5 bases). Germline CDR1 reads MNHNS; CDR2 reads SASEGT. The CDR3 spans 16 residues. With 3 bases removed from V and 0 bases from J, the gap between germline ends came to 12 bases. CDR3 loop: CASSEFLGSSYNEQFF. DNA of the CDR3: TGTGCCAGCAGTGAGTTTTTGGGGAGCTCCTACAATGAGCAGTTCTTC.

The chain recombines TRBV20-1 with TRBJ1-1; 7 positions agree with TRBD1. The CDR3 totals 11 residues. Germline lookup yields CDR1 DFQATT and CDR2 SNEGSKA (reference sequence). Unmatched junction bases numbered 4, after V lost 5 bases and J lost 7 bases. CDR3 coding DNA: TGCAGTGCTCGGACAGGATATGAAGCTTTCTTT. Amino acid sequence: CSARTGYEAFF.